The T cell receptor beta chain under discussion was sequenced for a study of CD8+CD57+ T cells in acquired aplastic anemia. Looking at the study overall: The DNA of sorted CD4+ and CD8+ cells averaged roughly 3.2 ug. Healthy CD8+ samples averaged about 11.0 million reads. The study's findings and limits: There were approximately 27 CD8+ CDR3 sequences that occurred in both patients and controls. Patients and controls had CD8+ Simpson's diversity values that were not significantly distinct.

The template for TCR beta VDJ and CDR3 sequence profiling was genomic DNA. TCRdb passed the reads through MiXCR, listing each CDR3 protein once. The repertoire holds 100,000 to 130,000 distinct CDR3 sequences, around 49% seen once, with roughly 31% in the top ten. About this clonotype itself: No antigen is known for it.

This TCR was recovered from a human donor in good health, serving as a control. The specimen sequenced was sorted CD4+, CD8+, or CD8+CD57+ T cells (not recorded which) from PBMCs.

Written as DNA, the CDR3 is TGTGCCACCAGCAGAGATCAAGGTTACGAGCAGTACTTC. Protein sequence: CATSRDQGYEQYF. The chain recombines TRBV15 with TRBJ2-7; no firm D call. Per the germline V gene, CDR1 is LNHNV and CDR2 is YYDKDF (reference sequence). V gave up 0 bases and J gave up 4 bases, with 7 bases separating them. This CDR3 contains 13 residues. Together with reference TRBV15 and TRBJ2-7, the CDR3 gives the full variable domain: DAMVIQNPRYQVTQFGKPVTLSCSQTLNHNVMYWYQQKSSQAPKLLFHYYDKDFNNEADTPDNFQSRRPNTSFCFLDIRSPGLGDTAMYLCATSRDQGYEQYFGPGTRLTVT.